One and the same sample provided the 29 T cell receptor beta chains below, sequenced in a study of memory CD4+ T cells and cytomegalovirus serostatus (dated by TCRdb to about 2019). A FACSAria II was used to sort memory CD4+ T cells, defined as single viable CD3+CD4+CD8-CD45RO+ cells. Library preparation employed the immunoSEQ multiplex PCR assay. TCRdb stores this immuneACCESS table with in-frame sequences only. Part of the clones is absent; in the studies checked, under half of the shortfall reflects unresolved V genes, and no reason is known for the rest. Counted in this sample were some 54,000 clones; more than 70% of them appeared once. In total, the top ten clones hold roughly 2% of the sample. The sample comprised memory CD4+ T cells from blood. These receptors all stem from an adult in good health and CMV-seropositive.

DNA for the CDR3: TGTGCCAGCAGCTTAGCGGCAGGGGGGACTGGAAACACCATATATTTT. This encodes CASSLAAGGTGNTIYF. V gene TRBV11-2 combines with J gene TRBJ1-3; 7 bases line up with TRBD1. This CDR3 has 16 amino acids. J was trimmed by 2 bases and V by 1 base; bases with no gene match: 5. Looked up from germline, CDR1 is SGHAT and CDR2 is FQNNGV.

The rearrangement joins TRBV18 to TRBJ2-7, with D possibly being TRBD2 (6 bases). CDR1 is KGHSH and CDR2 is LQKENI in the germline V gene. The CDR3 has 14 amino acids. V lost 3 bases and J 7 bases, leaving 16 bases between the germline ends. CDR3 region: CASSPSGGYGEQYF. CDR3 bases: TGTGCCAGCTCACCTTCCGGGGGTTATGGGGAGCAGTACTTC.

This chain links TRBV7-8 with TRBJ2-5, with D possibly being TRBD1 (7 bases). This CDR3 spans 13 amino acids. V was cut by 7 bases and J by 4 bases, with 13 bases left in between. Germline values: CDR1 SGHVS, CDR2 FQNEAQ. DNA for the CDR3: TGTGCCAGCACCCCAGGGGGAGGAGAGACCCAGTACTTC. Protein product: CASTPGGGETQYF.

The chain has TRBV6-1 and TRBJ1-2; TRBD1 matches 8 bases. This CDR3 region has 13 residues. Germline CDR1 MNHNS, CDR2 SASEGT. Unmatched junction bases numbered 5, after V lost 5 bases and J lost 6 bases. For the CDR3, the DNA is TGTGCCAGCAGTTTGGACAGGGATGATGGCTACACCTTC. Its translation: CASSLDRDDGYTF.

This clone was seen only a few times. This chain uses TRBV19 with TRBJ2-1; 9 bases map to TRBD2. From germline, CDR1 is LNHDA and CDR2 SQIVND (reference sequence). The junction had 7 bases not matched to a gene; V was cut back by 3 bases and J by 1 base. This CDR3 comprises 17 residues. The CDR3 is CASSMGGRAASYNEQFF. The DNA for the CDR3 is TGTGCCAGTAGTATGGGCGGGAGGGCCGCTTCCTACAATGAGCAGTTCTTC.

This clone was recorded a few times. V usage is TRBV2 and J usage is TRBJ2-1, with D unclear. This CDR3 comprises 11 residues. CDR1 is SNHLY and CDR2 is FYNNEI in the germline V gene. V was trimmed by 3 bases and J by 10 bases, leaving 7 bases between them. CDR3 DNA sequence: TGTGCCAGCAGTGACCAGTGGGAGCAGTTCTTC. Its protein is CASSDQWEQFF.

This rearrangement joins TRBV6-4 to TRBJ2-7, with D perhaps TRBD1 or TRBD2 (6 bases each). V was clipped by 0 bases and J by 2 bases, with 11 bases between them. From germline, CDR1 is MRHNA and CDR2 SNTAGT. The CDR3 runs to 15 residues. As DNA, the CDR3 is TGTGCCAGCAGTGACTCGAGGGGGGTTCCCTACGAGCAGTACTTC. Protein product: CASSDSRGVPYEQYF.

The V and J genes are TRBV11-2 and TRBJ1-1; 9 positions agree with TRBD1. From germline, CDR1 is SGHAT and CDR2 FQNNGV. The CDR3 is 15 amino acids. Trimming removed 4 bases from V and 6 bases from J; junction bases left unmatched: 9. The CDR3 nucleotides are TGTGCCAGCAGCTCGGGGGGACAGGGTTTGTCTGAAGCTTTCTTT. Translation gives CASSSGGQGLSEAFF.

A note on this clone: Relative to the germline gene, one junction end is altered; a read error may explain this. The CDR3 is CASSAGVQETQYF. DNA of the CDR3: TGTGCTAGCAGTGCCGGGGTACAAGAGACCCAGTACTTC. The chain joins TRBV7-7 to TRBJ2-5; a weak D match, TRBD2 (5 bases). Germline V gives CDR1 SSHAT, CDR2 FNYEAQ (reference sequence). The CDR3 loop spans 13 amino acids. The full variable domain, in which reference TRBV7-7 and TRBJ2-5 provide the parts outside the CDR3, is GAGVSQSPRYKVTKRGQDVTLRCDPISSHATLYWYQQALGQGPEFLTYFNYEAQPDKSGLPSDRFSAERPEGSISTLTIQRTEQRDSAMYRCASSAGVQETQYFGPGTRLLVL.

This clone was counted between two and nine times. Here the CDR3 reads CASSTLDRVNTIYF. For the CDR3, the DNA is TGTGCCAGTAGTACTCTCGACAGGGTGAACACCATATATTTT. The chain has TRBV19 and TRBJ1-3, with 7 bases lining up with TRBD1. The CDR3 runs to 14 residues. The V gene end was trimmed by 4 bases and the J gene end by 7 bases; junction bases not matched to a gene: 7. CDR1 LNHDA and CDR2 SQIVND come from the germline V gene (reference sequence). Using reference TRBV19 and TRBJ1-3 for the parts outside the CDR3, the full variable domain is DGGITQSPKYLFRKEGQNVTLSCEQNLNHDAMYWYRQDPGQGLRLIYYSQIVNDFQKGDIAEGYSVSREKKESFPLTVTSAQKNPTAFYLCASSTLDRVNTIYFGEGSWLTVV.

The gene calls are TRBV7-2 and TRBJ2-5; 9 bases map to TRBD1. Trimming cost V 5 bases and J 7 bases; bases outside gene matches: 5. The CDR3 is made up of 13 amino acids. Germline CDR1 and CDR2: SGHTA and FQGNSA. CDR3 amino acids: CASSRDREGTQYF. CDR3 DNA: TGTGCCAGCAGCCGGGACAGGGAAGGGACCCAGTACTTC.

This rearrangement joins TRBV18 to TRBJ2-7; D is ambiguous. CDR1 is KGHSH and CDR2 is LQKENI in the germline V gene. The CDR3 has 14 residues. V shed 7 bases and J shed 6 bases, with 19 bases lying between them. CDR3 sequence (DNA): TGTGCCAGCTTAGATCCCGTCGGGTCCGGCGAGCAGTACTTC. Encoded protein: CASLDPVGSGEQYF.

V usage is TRBV30 and J usage is TRBJ2-7, with D perhaps given as TRBD1 or TRBD2 (6 bases each). The CDR3 has 11 amino acids. Trimming took 7 bases from V and 4 from J, leaving 11 bases between them. CDR1 and CDR2 (germline): GTSNPN, SVGIG (reference sequence). CDR3 nucleotide sequence: TGTGCCTCGGGGGCCCTATACGAGCAGTACTTC. This translates into CASGALYEQYF.

The CDR3 DNA sequence: TGCGCCAGCAGCTCGACCCCAGGGGGCTATGAGCAGTTCTTC. Encoded protein: CASSSTPGGYEQFF. The chain employs TRBV5-1 and TRBJ2-1, with 8 bases lining up with TRBD1. Germline values: CDR1 SGHRS, CDR2 YFSETQ. The CDR3 extends over 14 amino acids. With V trimmed by 3 bases and J by 8 bases, 7 bases remained unmatched.

The chain couples TRBV28 to TRBJ1-1; 7 bases map to TRBD1. After removal of 8 bases from V and 2 bases from J, the junction contained 5 bases not matched to a gene. CDR3 size: 13 residues. Germline values: CDR1 MDHEN, CDR2 SYDVKM. CDR3 in amino acids: CASSGQANTEAFF. As DNA, the CDR3 is TGTGCCAGCTCAGGACAGGCCAACACTGAAGCTTTCTTT.

J is TRBJ1-2 and V is TRBV4-1, with 9 bases aligning to TRBD1. From germline, CDR1 is MGHRA and CDR2 YSYEKL. V trimming: 4 bases; J trimming: 5 bases; junction bases outside the gene matches: 14. The CDR3 has 17 residues. The CDR3 bases are TGCGCCAGCAGCCTCCAGGGGACAGGGCTGTCATCTTATGGCTACACCTTC. Translating it yields CASSLQGTGLSSYGYTF.

The chain couples TRBV25-1 to TRBJ1-2; no clear D. Trimming shortened V by 6 bases and J by 4 bases, and 18 bases separated the two germline ends. Germline V gene data show CDR1 as MGHDK and CDR2 as SYGVNS. The CDR3 is 15 residues long. CDR3 protein: CASSPFDGMGYGYTF. The CDR3 DNA follows: TGTGCCAGCAGCCCCTTCGACGGGATGGGCTATGGCTACACCTTC.

On this clone itself: One end of the junction fails to match germline, which may point to a read error. V is TRBV28 and J is TRBJ2-7, with D perhaps TRBD1 (5 bases). The V gene's germline CDR1 is MDHEN and CDR2 SYDVKM. The CDR3 is 11 residues long. The CDR3 here is CASSSDRKRSF. As DNA, the CDR3 is TGTGCCAGCAGTTCCGACAGAAAACGATCCTTC.

This chain links TRBV2 with TRBJ1-6, with D tentatively TRBD1 (6 bases). Germline assignment: CDR1 SNHLY and CDR2 FYNNEI. The CDR3 totals 15 residues. Trimming took 6 bases from V and 7 from J, leaving 16 bases between them. The chain's CDR3 is CASRLGRGRNSPLHF. In DNA, the CDR3 is TGTGCCAGCAGGTTGGGCAGGGGTCGGAATTCACCCCTCCACTTT.

This clone was seen once. The rearrangement links TRBV6-6 to TRBJ1-2, with 9 bases that match TRBD1. The CDR3 extends over 12 amino acids. Germline assignment: CDR1 MNHNY and CDR2 SVGAGI (reference sequence). V dropped 5 bases and J dropped 6; count of bases not matched to a gene: 1. The DNA for the CDR3 is TGTGCCAGCAGTCGACAGGGGGATGGCTACACCTTC. Protein: CASSRQGDGYTF.

V and J are TRBV7-2 and TRBJ2-7; 9 positions match TRBD2. J was trimmed by 6 bases and V by 6 bases; bases with no gene match: 12. CDR1 is SGHTA and CDR2 is FQGNSA in the germline V gene. The CDR3 length is 15 residues. The DNA for the CDR3 is TGTGCCAGCAGTCTCTTACCAGCGGGAGGAGGCGAGCAGTACTTC. It specifies CASSLLPAGGGEQYF.

The V gene is TRBV27, the J gene TRBJ2-3; D may be TRBD2 (6 bases). Trimming stripped 4 bases from V and 1 base from J, with 6 bases between. The CDR3 length is 13 residues. Germline-derived CDR1 and CDR2 are MNHEY and SMNVEV (reference sequence). This CDR3 reads CASSSSGTDTQYF. DNA of the CDR3: TGTGCCAGCAGTTCTAGCGGCACAGATACGCAGTATTTT.

The chain is built from TRBV4-3 and TRBJ1-6; D remains ambiguous. Germline V gene data show CDR1 as LGHNA and CDR2 as YSLEER. Deletions cut 1 base from V and 0 bases from J, with 7 bases between. The CDR3 has 16 residues. The CDR3: CASSQVYSSYNSPLHF. The CDR3 nucleotides read TGCGCCAGCAGCCAAGTTTACAGCTCCTATAATTCACCCCTCCACTTT.

The chain combines TRBV2 with TRBJ2-1; perhaps D is TRBD1 or TRBD2 (5 bases each). V was trimmed by 6 bases and J by 4 bases, leaving 16 bases between them. The CDR3 runs to 15 residues. The germline V gene has CDR1 SNHLY and CDR2 FYNNEI. The CDR3 is CASSLGWGFYNEQFF. The CDR3 DNA sequence: TGTGCCAGCAGCCTCGGGTGGGGGTTTTACAATGAGCAGTTCTTC. The full variable domain, with the rest looked up from reference TRBV2 and TRBJ2-1, is EPEVTQTPSHQVTQMGQEVILRCVPISNHLYFYWYRQILGQKVEFLVSFYNNEISEKSEIFDDQFSVERPDGSNFTLKIRSTKLEDSAMYFCASSLGWGFYNEQFFGPGTRLTVL.

This clone was recorded only once. V usage is TRBV7-2 and J usage is TRBJ2-6, with a possible D match to TRBD2 (6 bases). V shed 5 bases and J shed 2 bases, with 7 bases lying between them. Germline values: CDR1 SGHTA, CDR2 FQGNSA. This CDR3 has 14 amino acids. For the CDR3, the DNA is TGTGCCAGCAGCCCTAGCGCTGGGGCCAACGTCCTGACTTTC. It yields the protein CASSPSAGANVLTF.

The rearrangement links TRBV10-3 to TRBJ2-7, with D unresolved. The CDR3 is 12 amino acids. Germline CDR1 is ENHRY and CDR2 is SYGVKD. V lost 10 bases and J lost 4, with 14 bases in between. CDR3 sequence (DNA): TGTGCCACCGCTCAACCCCTATACGAGCAGTACTTC. This codes for CATAQPLYEQYF.

The chain has TRBV29-1 and TRBJ1-4; D not resolved. The germline V gene encodes CDR1 SQVTM and CDR2 ANQGSEA. Trimming took off 7 bases at V and 8 bases at J, with 8 bases between the two ends. This CDR3 is 10 amino acids long. The DNA for the CDR3 is TGCAGCGCCCTGCAGGAAAAACTGTTTTTT. Its translation: CSALQEKLFF.

V and J are TRBV4-2 and TRBJ2-7; possibly TRBD2 for D (6 bases). V was pared by 2 bases and J by 6 bases, with 14 bases between. The germline gives CDR1 LGHNA, CDR2 YNFKEQ. The CDR3 contains 14 residues. CDR3 nucleotides: TGTGCCAGCAGCCAACCCGGGAGTCCCCGCGAGCAGTACTTC. It yields the protein CASSQPGSPREQYF.

V usage is TRBV5-1 and J usage is TRBJ2-7, with a possible D match to TRBD2 (6 bases). V lost 0 bases, J lost 4 bases, and 17 bases lay in between. Germline CDR1 SGHRS, CDR2 YFSETQ. The length of the CDR3 is 16 residues. In DNA form, the CDR3 reads TGCGCCAGCAGCTTGGCCGTCGGGAGTACCAAATACGAGCAGTACTTC. Translated: CASSLAVGSTKYEQYF.